This section outlines one T cell receptor (beta chain) sequence together with its context. This sample includes further DNA sequences coding for the same CDR3. Sequencing used immunoSEQ multiplex PCR; TCRdb keeps in-frame clones, though not all of them. This sample carries approximately 350,000 clones, roughly 80% of them seen once, and the ten largest clones take around 7%. These data are taken from a study of Ad26.COV2.S vaccination and SARS-CoV-2 variants. The CDR3 extends over 11 amino acids. Germline lookup yields CDR1 GTSNPN and CDR2 SVGIG (reference sequence). V was trimmed by 0 bases and J by 4 bases, leaving 3 bases between them. Treatment noted: approximately 18 received Ad26.COV2.S at low or high dose, single or two shots; about 5 received placebo; per-sample allocation not given. The study sampled participants on day 63 after the first vaccine or placebo injection.

V is TRBV30 and J is TRBJ2-5; no clear D. Specimen: peripheral blood, collected in a trial of Ad26.COV2.S vaccine versus placebo. The clonotype was recovered from a person between 18 and 59 years old who received the Ad26.COV2.S COVID-19 vaccine or a placebo. The CDR3 reads CAWSVLETQYF. The CDR3, as DNA: TGTGCCTGGAGTGTCTTAGAGACCCAGTACTTC.